The clone carrying this T cell receptor beta chain appeared a few times. Its antigen is not known. One junction end disagrees with the germline gene, perhaps due to a read error. CDR3 length equals 11 residues. RNA transcripts gave rise to amplified TCR beta CDR3 regions. The HTBI primer set drove a first-round RT-PCR of the TCR CDR3. MiXCR was run by TCRdb on the multiplex PCR reads, yielding one entry per CDR3 protein. The table shows around 300,000 distinct CDR3 sequences, with about 14% occurring only once. This sample is part of a study of T cells in Graves' hyperthyroidism and ophthalmopathy. Whole-study results and caveats: Blood also showed most of the thyroid clonotypes that were expanded above 0.001.

Absent ophthalmopathy progression within 18 months defined stable Graves' hyperthyroidism. With a duration under 2 months, the hyperthyroidism was newly diagnosed in patients aged 18 to 65. Uncontrolled infection, other autoimmune disease, pregnancy or lactation excluded patients. This receptor was identified in a young woman with Graves' hyperthyroidism. The sample consisted of blood. The gene calls are TRBV12-3 or TRBV12-4 and TRBJ1-4; no clear D gene. The DNA for the CDR3 is TGTGCCAGCAGCACTAACGAAAAACTGTTTTTT. Translated: CASSTNEKLFF.